This TCR beta chain was identified in a study of T cells after yellow fever vaccination. TCRdb processed the 5' RACE reads anew with MiXCR; each CDR3 protein has one entry. The data contain about 310,000 distinct CDR3 sequences, 3.6% of them singletons. The CDR3 extends over 17 amino acids. Per germline, CDR1 MGHRA and CDR2 YSYEKL. Trimming at V came to 0 bases and at J to 2 bases, leaving 5 bases not matched to a gene. The chain combines TRBV4-1 with TRBJ2-1, with 9 bases aligning to TRBD2. This specimen was PBMCs, taken on the day of the yellow fever booster vaccination. The receptor's source is a man between 18 and 35 years old who received the YFV17D yellow fever vaccine. The CDR3 DNA is TGCGCCAGCAGCCAAGAACTAGCGGGCACTGCCTACAATGAGCAGTTCTTC. This gives the protein CASSQELAGTAYNEQFF.